Each of the 30 T cell receptor beta chains below was sequenced from the same sample in a study of T-cell reconstitution after alpha-beta-depleted transplantation in children. A TCRbeta library incorporating unique molecular identifiers was prepared. In TCRdb, the PCR reads were re-called with MiXCR into one record per CDR3 protein. The repertoire holds 130,000 to 150,000 distinct CDR3 sequences, with around 10% as singletons. The sequencing used PBMCs, mostly from graft donor cells, collected 180 days after TCRalphabeta/CD19-depleted stem cell transplant. These receptors came from a female patient between 2 and 15 years old who had a stem cell transplant for congenital amegakaryocytic thrombocytopenia, so the T cells may come from the graft donor.

There are many counts of this clonotype. This rearrangement joins TRBV28 to TRBJ1-5, with D hard to call. The CDR3 totals 13 residues. Germline CDR1 and CDR2: MDHEN and SYDVKM. V was clipped by 0 bases and J by 5 bases, with 5 bases between them. CDR3 sequence reads: CASSLWGYQPQHF. CDR3 DNA sequence: TGTGCCAGCAGTTTATGGGGTTATCAGCCCCAGCATTTT.

Ten or more counts support this clonotype. The CDR3: CASSPSGVAKNIQYF. As DNA, the CDR3 is TGTGCCAGCAGCCCTAGCGGGGTAGCCAAAAACATTCAGTACTTC. The chain is built from TRBV3-1 and TRBJ2-4; TRBD2 matches 9 bases. Per germline, CDR1 LGHDT and CDR2 YNNKEL (reference sequence). After removal of 4 bases from V and 0 bases from J, the junction contained 1 base not matched to a gene. The CDR3 has 15 amino acids. The variable domain in full, completed from reference TRBV3-1 and TRBJ2-4, reads DTAVSQTPKYLVTQMGNDKSIKCEQNLGHDTMYWYKQDSKKFLKIMFSYNNKELIINETVPNRFSPKSPDKAHLNLHINSLELGDSAVYFCASSPSGVAKNIQYFGAGTRLSVL.

This clonotype appeared many times. This rearrangement joins TRBV12-3 or TRBV12-4 to TRBJ2-5; unclear D gene. The CDR3 consists of 14 residues. The V end was cut by 7 bases, the J end by 5 bases, with 17 bases between. CDR3 DNA: TGTGCCAGCACCTTATTCATGCAGGCCGAGACCCAGTACTTC. It translates to CASTLFMQAETQYF.

This clonotype was seen ten or more times. This chain uses TRBV28 with TRBJ1-2; D remains unclear. Germline V gene data show CDR1 as MDHEN and CDR2 as SYDVKM. Trimming took off 2 bases at V and 3 bases at J, with 13 bases between the two ends. The CDR3 is made up of 15 amino acids. The CDR3 here is CASSLGGSGHYGYTF. Written as DNA, the CDR3 is TGTGCCAGCAGTTTAGGAGGGTCAGGACACTATGGCTACACCTTC.

This clonotype was picked up many times. The chain recombines TRBV15 with TRBJ2-4; 10 bases are shared with TRBD2. V was pared by 0 bases and J by 8 bases, with 7 bases of the junction left unmatched. CDR1 is LNHNV and CDR2 is YYDKDF in the germline V gene (reference sequence). The CDR3 loop spans 16 amino acids. CDR3 nucleotide sequence: TGTGCCACCAGCAGAGATCCGGCTAGCGGGAGCTACATTCAGTACTTC. Its protein product is CATSRDPASGSYIQYF.

CDR3 nucleotide sequence: TGTGCCAGCAGCCAGGGCCCGAACCCCTATGGCTACACCTTC. Its translation is CASSQGPNPYGYTF. The chain combines TRBV12-3 or TRBV12-4 with TRBJ1-2, with a possible D match to TRBD1 (5 bases). The CDR3 consists of 14 residues. V dropped 6 bases and J dropped 4 bases, with 15 bases sitting between them.

In its sample, this clonotype was seen many times. The V call is TRBV12-3 or TRBV12-4, the J call TRBJ1-3; TRBD1 is a possible D gene (6 bases). The CDR3 runs to 16 residues. The germline V and J ends were trimmed by 5 bases and 5 bases, with 19 bases remaining between them. Here the CDR3 DNA reads TGTGCCAGCAGTCCTGAGCAACAGGGAGGAAGAAACACCATATATTTT. Its translation is CASSPEQQGGRNTIYF.

This chain links TRBV7-2 with TRBJ2-7, with TRBD2 matching 10 bases. Germline V gene lookup returns CDR1 SGHTA and CDR2 FQGNSA. The CDR3 spans 15 residues. J lost 3 bases, V lost 1 base, and 3 bases had no gene match. For the CDR3, the DNA is TGTGCCAGCAGCTTAGAGTCTAGCGGGAGCTACGAGCAGTACTTC. It specifies CASSLESSGSYEQYF.

This clonotype appeared many times. The chain recombines TRBV28 with TRBJ1-6, with TRBD1 matching 7 bases. V lost 4 bases to trimming and J lost 7 bases; unmatched junction nucleotides: 10. CDR1 and CDR2 from the germline V gene are MDHEN and SYDVKM. The CDR3 is 16 residues long. The CDR3, as DNA: TGTGCCAGCAGTTCCCCCAGGGACAGACGAAATTCACCCCTCCACTTT. It specifies CASSSPRDRRNSPLHF.

The chain recombines TRBV6-1 with TRBJ2-7; maybe TRBD1 (7 bases). Trimming pared 8 bases from V and 4 bases from J, leaving 15 bases between. This CDR3 contains 13 residues. Germline V gives CDR1 MNHNS, CDR2 SASEGT. DNA for the CDR3: TGTGCCAGCGGGTCGGAGGGGGCGTACGAGCAGTACTTC. It translates to CASGSEGAYEQYF.

This clonotype was recorded many times. Written as DNA, the CDR3 is TGTGCCAGCAGTAAAACGGGCCTCAGGATCTACGAGCAGTACTTC. It is translated as CASSKTGLRIYEQYF. The chain links TRBV28 to TRBJ2-7; no reliable D call. V lost 5 bases, J lost 3 bases, and 17 bases lay in between. CDR1 and CDR2 (germline): MDHEN, SYDVKM. The CDR3 spans 15 residues.

The chain combines TRBV23-1 with TRBJ2-7, with D perhaps given as TRBD1 or TRBD2 (5 bases each). TRBV23-1 is an ORF, with its function uncertain. The length of the CDR3 is 14 residues. Trimming left V 3 bases short and J 6 bases short, with 15 bases between. CDR3 amino acids: CASSQGPESCEQYF. The CDR3 DNA reads as TGCGCCAGCAGTCAGGGACCAGAAAGCTGCGAGCAGTACTTC.

J is TRBJ2-7 and V is TRBV20-1; perhaps D is TRBD1 or TRBD2 (5 bases each). V lost 6 bases to trimming and J lost 4 bases, with 22 bases between them. The V gene's germline CDR1 is DFQATT and CDR2 SNEGSKA (reference sequence). The CDR3 is made up of 15 amino acids. CDR3 coding DNA: TGCAGTGCGCCCCTCGCGCAGGGCCGAGGGTACGAGCAGTACTTC. Protein product: CSAPLAQGRGYEQYF.

There are many counts of this clonotype. This chain connects TRBV27 to TRBJ2-2; 12 bases map to TRBD2. V lost 3 bases and J lost 2; bases outside the gene matches: 7. The CDR3 runs 18 residues. Germline V gene lookup returns CDR1 MNHEY and CDR2 SMNVEV (reference sequence). CDR3 in DNA: TGTGCCAGCAGTTTCAGTTCTAGCGGGAGGGTAAACACCGGGGAGCTGTTTTTT. This translates into CASSFSSSGRVNTGELFF.

This chain links TRBV14 with TRBJ1-1; D is unclear. CDR1 is SGHDN, CDR2 FVKESK, per germline. V lost 1 base, J lost 3 bases, and 6 bases lay in between. This CDR3 has 13 amino acids. The CDR3 loop is CASSQAVHTEAFF. The CDR3 DNA reads as TGTGCCAGCAGCCAAGCGGTGCACACTGAAGCTTTCTTT.

This clonotype showed up just a few times. The V call is TRBV5-5, the J call TRBJ1-4; no reliable D call. This CDR3 spans 17 amino acids. With 1 base removed from V and 0 bases from J, the gap between germline ends came to 13 bases. Germline V lookup: CDR1 SGHKS, CDR2 YYEKEE (reference sequence). The CDR3 DNA sequence: TGTGCCAGCAGCTTGTGGTCAGCCTCCCCAACTAATGAAAAACTGTTTTTT. Its translation: CASSLWSASPTNEKLFF.

This clonotype came up many times. Sequence at one end of the junction differs from germline and may be a read error. Here the CDR3 reads CASSQTGSGGQPQHF. CDR3 bases: TGCGCAAGCAGCCAGACCGGGTCGGGGGGTCAGCCCCAGCATTTT. The rearrangement uses TRBV5-1 and TRBJ1-5; D possibly corresponds to TRBD1 (5 bases). The germline V gene encodes CDR1 SGHRS and CDR2 YFSETQ. The CDR3 length is 15 residues. The full variable domain, with the rest looked up from reference TRBV5-1 and TRBJ1-5, is KAGVTQTPRYLIKTRGQQVTLSCSPISGHRSVSWYQQTPGQGLQFLFEYFSETQRNKGNFPGRFSGRQFSNSRSEMNVSTLELGDSALYLCASSQTGSGGQPQHFGDGTRLSIL.

This clonotype was seen repeatedly, ten times or more. The V and J genes are TRBV3-1 and TRBJ2-5; 7 bases align to TRBD1. J gave up 4 bases and V 8 bases, and 7 bases lay outside the gene matches. The CDR3 loop spans 13 amino acids. Germline CDR1 reads LGHDT; CDR2 reads YNNKEL (reference sequence). The CDR3 bases are TGTGCCAGCCGGGACAGCTCCAGAGAGACCCAGTACTTC. It codes for CASRDSSRETQYF.

This clonotype was picked up many times. The rearrangement joins TRBV25-1 to TRBJ1-1; D uncertain. The CDR3 covers 13 residues. Looked up from germline, CDR1 is MGHDK and CDR2 is SYGVNS. Trimming removed 8 bases from V and 4 bases from J, with 14 bases in between. The CDR3: CASAKYGSTEAFF. CDR3 in DNA: TGTGCCAGCGCGAAATACGGGAGCACTGAAGCTTTCTTT.

The chain recombines TRBV7-6 with TRBJ1-3; maybe TRBD1 (5 bases). V gave up 2 bases and J gave up 0 bases, with 17 bases separating them. CDR3 length: 18 residues. Germline V gives CDR1 SGHVS, CDR2 FNYEAQ. CDR3 sequence (DNA): TGTGCCAGCAGCTTATCAGCCGGGGCCACTAACTCTGGAAACACCATATATTTT. It specifies CASSLSAGATNSGNTIYF.

This clonotype has at least ten counts. The chain couples TRBV2 to TRBJ1-2, with D uncertain. V lost 6 bases and J 3 bases, leaving 23 bases between the germline ends. From germline, CDR1 is SNHLY and CDR2 FYNNEI. The CDR3 contains 17 residues. CDR3 in amino acids: CASSVRSLSTVHYGYTF. Here the CDR3 DNA reads TGTGCCAGCAGCGTGCGGAGTCTTAGTACGGTTCACTATGGCTACACCTTC.

This clonotype appeared a few times. V is TRBV20-1 and J is TRBJ1-4, with D perhaps TRBD1 (5 bases). The CDR3 totals 14 residues. Germline lookup yields CDR1 DFQATT and CDR2 SNEGSKA (reference sequence). Trimming removed 4 bases at V and 4 bases at J, with 13 bases between. The CDR3 sequence: CSAISRAGNEKLFF. The DNA of the CDR3 is TGCAGTGCTATTTCCAGGGCCGGTAATGAAAAACTGTTTTTT.

In its sample, this clonotype was seen many times. The V call is TRBV5-1, the J call TRBJ1-1; 7 bases agree with TRBD1. This CDR3 contains 15 residues. Trimming removed 0 bases from V and 0 bases from J; junction bases left unmatched: 2. The germline V gene has CDR1 SGHRS and CDR2 YFSETQ. CDR3 sequence (DNA): TGCGCCAGCAGCTTGGAGGGACAGATGAACACTGAAGCTTTCTTT. Translating gives CASSLEGQMNTEAFF.

This clonotype was seen repeatedly, ten times or more. This rearrangement joins TRBV27 to TRBJ2-1, with 13 bases fitting TRBD2. CDR1 and CDR2 (germline): MNHEY, SMNVEV (reference sequence). The CDR3 covers 15 residues. Trimming at V came to 4 bases and at J to 4 bases, leaving 1 base not matched to a gene. The CDR3 nucleotides read TGTGCCAGCAGTTGGGGACTAGCGGGGTACAATGAGCAGTTCTTC. This translates into CASSWGLAGYNEQFF.

This clonotype was observed at least ten times. The rearrangement links TRBV28 to TRBJ1-4; no clear D gene. This CDR3 has 13 residues. CDR1 and CDR2 from the germline V gene are MDHEN and SYDVKM. Trimming left V 7 bases short and J 9 bases short, with 15 bases between. The CDR3 sequence: CASMIGSRKKLFF. The CDR3 bases are TGTGCCAGCATGATAGGGTCAAGGAAAAAACTGTTTTTT.

This clonotype showed up many times. V usage is TRBV27 and J usage is TRBJ2-3; weak D call: TRBD2 (5 bases). Germline V gene data show CDR1 as MNHEY and CDR2 as SMNVEV (reference sequence). The CDR3 runs 12 residues. V lost 8 bases to trimming and J lost 3 bases, with 9 bases between them. CDR3 protein: CASGLITDTQYF. The DNA of the CDR3 is TGTGCCAGCGGACTTATTACAGATACGCAGTATTTT.

Many counts were recorded for this clonotype. This rearrangement joins TRBV4-1 to TRBJ1-5, with D hard to call. The V end lost 0 bases, the J end lost 10 bases, and 10 bases lay between the germline ends. This CDR3 has 13 residues. Germline V gene data show CDR1 as MGHRA and CDR2 as YSYEKL. CDR3: CASSQDPPYPQHF. The CDR3, as DNA: TGCGCCAGCAGCCAAGATCCCCCGTATCCCCAGCATTTT.

This clonotype appeared many times. The chain is built from TRBV7-9 and TRBJ2-1, with 7 bases lining up with TRBD1. CDR3 length equals 12 residues. V was pared by 3 bases and J by 10 bases, with 3 bases of the junction left unmatched. CDR1 and CDR2 from the germline V gene are SEHNR and FQNEAQ (reference sequence). The CDR3 loop reads CASSLTGPEQFF. In DNA, the CDR3 is TGTGCCAGCAGCTTGACAGGGCCCGAGCAGTTCTTC.

The V and J genes are TRBV28 and TRBJ2-5; possibly TRBD2 for D (7 bases). Germline V gene sequence: CDR1 MDHEN, CDR2 SYDVKM. The CDR3 spans 17 residues. The ends were cut back, 3 bases at V and 0 bases at J, with 17 bases in the middle. CDR3 DNA: TGTGCCAGCAGTTTCCGGGGGGCGAAACGAGACCAAGAGACCCAGTACTTC. Translation gives CASSFRGAKRDQETQYF.

Many counts were recorded for this clonotype. V and J are TRBV12-3 or TRBV12-4 and TRBJ1-1; TRBD1 agrees at 7 bases. With 7 bases clipped from V and 3 bases from J, the junction kept 8 bases outside the gene matches. CDR3 length: 14 residues. The CDR3 nucleotides read TGTGCCAGCACCCGACAGGGTGGGTACACTGAAGCTTTCTTT. Translation: CASTRQGGYTEAFF.